Here is one TCR beta chain with its context. The data stem from a study of siplizumab effects on memory and regulatory T cells. Here immunoSEQ multiplex PCR was the method, and the copy in TCRdb shows in-frame clones only, minus some. The data contain 95,000 to 100,000 clones, 80% to 95% of them singletons. The CDR3 contains 16 residues. Germline assignment: CDR1 LNHDA and CDR2 SQIVND (reference sequence). Trimming cost V 5 bases and J 7 bases; bases outside gene matches: 10. V and J are TRBV19 and TRBJ1-4; 10 positions agree with TRBD1. The TCR comes from a human donor in good health. Sequenced: non-Treg CD4+ T cells sorted from blood. The CDR3 DNA follows: TGTGCCAGTAGTTCGAGGGACAGGGGCGCGTTTGAAAAACTGTTTTTT. Translation gives CASSSRDRGAFEKLFF. The variable domain in full, with the rest retrieved from reference TRBV19 and TRBJ1-4, is DGGITQSPKYLFRKEGQNVTLSCEQNLNHDAMYWYRQDPGQGLRLIYYSQIVNDFQKGDIAEGYSVSREKKESFPLTVTSAQKNPTAFYLCASSSRDRGAFEKLFFGSGTQLSVL.